The source of this T cell receptor (beta chain) is a study of T-cell memory formation after mild COVID-19. From 5'RACE with constant-segment primers came TCR alpha and TCR beta cDNA libraries that carried sample barcodes and UMIs. Using its own MiXCR run on the 5' RACE reads, TCRdb lists one record per CDR3 protein. This sample has some 160,000 distinct CDR3 sequences, with about an eighth found just once. This clonotype came up many times. The CDR3 sequence is 12 residues long. V shed 7 bases, J shed 10 bases, and the junction held 6 bases outside the gene matches. The chain is built from TRBV12-3 or TRBV12-4 and TRBJ1-4; TRBD1 matches 7 bases. The receptor was derived from a young man who had mild COVID-19 (a few samples of this study predate the infection). Cell type and time point are not known. The sample consisted of PBMCs or a T cell subset sorted from them (not recorded which). Here the CDR3 DNA reads TGTGCCAGCAAACAGGGGTGGGGAAAACTGTTTTTT. The encoded protein is CASKQGWGKLFF.